This is a list of T cell receptor beta chains from one sample in a study of blood T cell repertoires in COVID-19. Assay used: immunoSEQ multiplex PCR; TCRdb lists only in-frame clones, some missing. The sample lists fewer than 200,000 clones; around 81% were seen once. Source material: peripheral blood. These receptors were collected from a woman aged 80 or older with COVID-19, enrolled during active disease. Each CDR3 is given without its conserved first and last residue. Fields, in order: D gene, J gene, V gene, CDR3 protein. A D gene is named only where the DNA matches it firmly.

D gene: -; J gene: TRBJ1-2; V gene: TRBV2; CDR3 protein: ASSEPGVNYGYT
D gene: -; J gene: TRBJ1-4; V gene: TRBV18; CDR3 protein: ASSSFSTELNEKLF
D gene: TRBD1; J gene: TRBJ1-4; V gene: TRBV7-3; CDR3 protein: ASSPGGREKLF
D gene: -; J gene: TRBJ1-1; V gene: TRBV6-5; CDR3 protein: ASSVTIEAF
D gene: TRBD1; J gene: TRBJ1-4; V gene: TRBV19; CDR3 protein: ASSSGQGDNEKLF
D gene: -; J gene: TRBJ1-6; V gene: TRBV9; CDR3 protein: ASSPAGNSPLH
D gene: -; J gene: TRBJ2-3; V gene: TRBV5-1; CDR3 protein: ASSLQGGSTDTQY
D gene: TRBD1; J gene: TRBJ1-1; V gene: TRBV28; CDR3 protein: ASSSGTGTF
D gene: TRBD2; J gene: TRBJ2-3; V gene: TRBV4-2; CDR3 protein: ASSQDILAGPTDTQY
D gene: TRBD1; J gene: TRBJ2-7; V gene: TRBV12-3/TRBV12-4; CDR3 protein: ASSFWTGYEQY